This record looks at one T cell receptor beta chain sequence and its context. Antigen specificity is unknown. This sample is drawn from a study of cytomegalovirus exposure and HLA in healthy donors. Findings of the study overall: Per published reports, the classifier diagnosed cytomegalovirus status with high specificity and sensitivity. A link between a missense DCLRE1C variant and TCR beta V- and J-gene trimming emerged from a later analysis.

13 Jbeta primers and 60 Vbeta primers were used for the PCR. Per the study methods: As a later analysis found, there were 80 million or so unique TCR beta chains, of which some 9.9 million were shared. Sequencing was performed with immunoSEQ multiplex PCR; in TCRdb, only in-frame clones are kept and a portion is missing. From that table come the V and J calls and clone size; the DNA was used to work out D and trimming. Of roughly 180,000 clones in the sample, around 80% were seen once. Trimming took 6 bases from V and 13 from J; bases not matched to a gene: 8. CDR3 size: 10 residues. Germline CDR1 DFQATT, CDR2 SNEGSKA (reference sequence).

The chain carries TRBV20-1 and TRBJ1-1; 7 nucleotides line up with TRBD1. The sample consisted of PBMCs. This clonotype was obtained from a woman aged 45-65 years in good health and CMV-seropositive. CDR3 DNA: TGCAGTGCAGCGACAGGGTTGGGTTTCTTT. This sequence encodes CSAATGLGFF.